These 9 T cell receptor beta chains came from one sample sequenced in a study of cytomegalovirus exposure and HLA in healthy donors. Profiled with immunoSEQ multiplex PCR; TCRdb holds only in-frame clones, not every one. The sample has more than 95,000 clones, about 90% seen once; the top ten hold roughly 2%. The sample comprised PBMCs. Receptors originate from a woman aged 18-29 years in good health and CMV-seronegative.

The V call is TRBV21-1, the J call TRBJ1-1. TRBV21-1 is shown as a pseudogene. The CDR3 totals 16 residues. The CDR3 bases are TGTGCCAGCAGCAAAACCCAGCCGGGGATGAACACTGAAGCTTTCTTT. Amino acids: CASSKTQPGMNTEAFF.

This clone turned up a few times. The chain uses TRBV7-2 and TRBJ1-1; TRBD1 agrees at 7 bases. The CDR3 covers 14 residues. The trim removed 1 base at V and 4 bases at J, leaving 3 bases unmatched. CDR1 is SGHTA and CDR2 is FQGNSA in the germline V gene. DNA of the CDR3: TGTGCCAGCAGCTTAGTAGGGACAGTCACTGAAGCTTTCTTT. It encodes CASSLVGTVTEAFF. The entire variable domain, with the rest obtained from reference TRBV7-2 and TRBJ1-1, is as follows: GAGVSQSPSNKVTEKGKDVELRCDPISGHTALYWYRQSLGQGLEFLIYFQGNSAPDKSGLPSDRFSAERTGGSVSTLTIQRTQQEDSAVYLCASSLVGTVTEAFFGQGTRLTVV.

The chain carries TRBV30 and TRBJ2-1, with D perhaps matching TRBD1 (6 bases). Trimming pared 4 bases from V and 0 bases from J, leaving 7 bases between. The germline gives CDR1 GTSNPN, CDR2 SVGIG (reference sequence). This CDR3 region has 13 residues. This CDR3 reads CAWKQGSYNEQFF. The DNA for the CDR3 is TGTGCCTGGAAACAGGGCTCCTACAATGAGCAGTTCTTC.

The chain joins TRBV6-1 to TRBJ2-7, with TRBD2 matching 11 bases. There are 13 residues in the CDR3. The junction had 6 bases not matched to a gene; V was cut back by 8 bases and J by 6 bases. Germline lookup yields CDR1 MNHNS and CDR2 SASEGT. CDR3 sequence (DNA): TGTGCCAGCGAACTAGCGGGGGCTCTCGAGCAGTACTTC. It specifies CASELAGALEQYF.

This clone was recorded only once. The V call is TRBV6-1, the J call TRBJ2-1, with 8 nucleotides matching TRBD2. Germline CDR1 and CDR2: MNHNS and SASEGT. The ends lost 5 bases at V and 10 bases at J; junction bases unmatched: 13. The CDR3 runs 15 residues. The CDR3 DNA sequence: TGTGCCAGCAGTACTAGCGGCACCCCGTTGGGAGAGCAGTTCTTC. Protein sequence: CASSTSGTPLGEQFF.

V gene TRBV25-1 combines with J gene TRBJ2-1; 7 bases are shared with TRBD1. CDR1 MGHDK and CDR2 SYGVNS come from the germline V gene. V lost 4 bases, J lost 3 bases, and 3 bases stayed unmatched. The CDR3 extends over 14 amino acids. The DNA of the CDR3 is TGTGCCAGCAGTGCAGGGGGTGGCTACAATGAGCAGTTCTTC. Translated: CASSAGGGYNEQFF.

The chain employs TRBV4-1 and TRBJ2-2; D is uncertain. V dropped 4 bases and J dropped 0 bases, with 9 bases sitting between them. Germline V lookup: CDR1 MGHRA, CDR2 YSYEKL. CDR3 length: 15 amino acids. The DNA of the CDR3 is TGCGCCAGCAGCCCCCTGAGTGCGAACACCGGGGAGCTGTTTTTT. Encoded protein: CASSPLSANTGELFF.

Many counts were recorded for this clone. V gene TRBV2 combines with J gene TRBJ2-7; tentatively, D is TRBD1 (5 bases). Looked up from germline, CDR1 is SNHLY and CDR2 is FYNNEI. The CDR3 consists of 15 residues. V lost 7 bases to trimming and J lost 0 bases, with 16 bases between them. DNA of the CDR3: TGTGCCAGCAAGGGTGCAGGGTGGAACTCCTACGAGCAGTACTTC. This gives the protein CASKGAGWNSYEQYF.

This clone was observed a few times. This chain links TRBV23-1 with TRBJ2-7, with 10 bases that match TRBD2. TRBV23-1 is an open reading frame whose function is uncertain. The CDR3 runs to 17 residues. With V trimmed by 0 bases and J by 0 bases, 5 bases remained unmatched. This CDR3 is CASSQSVLAGVSYEQYF. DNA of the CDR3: TGCGCCAGCAGTCAATCGGTCCTAGCGGGAGTCTCCTACGAGCAGTACTTC.